The 13 T cell receptor beta chains listed next were all sequenced from one sample in a study of cytomegalovirus exposure and HLA in healthy donors. The study ran its PCR with 60 Vbeta and 13 Jbeta primers. Profiling relied on immunoSEQ multiplex PCR, and the TCRdb table lists in-frame clones only, not all of them. The sample lists 100,000 or so clones, around 78% occurring once. The specimen sequenced was PBMCs. The receptor set was obtained from a male donor in good health and CMV-seronegative.

This clone showed up just a few times. V and J are TRBV28 and TRBJ1-1; D possibly corresponds to TRBD1 (5 bases). V lost 5 bases and J lost 2, with 12 bases in between. This CDR3 has 14 amino acids. Germline V lookup: CDR1 MDHEN, CDR2 SYDVKM. The CDR3 sequence is CASSPDTVNTEAFF. The CDR3 DNA reads TGTGCCAGCAGTCCGGACACAGTAAACACTGAAGCTTTCTTT.

The genes are TRBV18 and TRBJ1-2, with TRBD1 as a possible D gene (6 bases). V lost 3 bases and J 1 base, leaving 15 bases between the germline ends. Germline V gives CDR1 KGHSH, CDR2 LQKENI. The CDR3 is made up of 16 amino acids. The CDR3 nucleotides read TGTGCCAGCTCACCGGCTTCGACAGGACATAACTATGGCTACACCTTC. As protein: CASSPASTGHNYGYTF. Together with reference TRBV18 and TRBJ1-2, the CDR3 gives the full variable domain: NAGVMQNPRHLVRRRGQEARLRCSPMKGHSHVYWYRQLPEEGLKFMVYLQKENIIDESGMPKERFSAEFPKEGPSILRIQQVVRGDSAAYFCASSPASTGHNYGYTFGSGTRLTVV.

This clone was recorded a few times. The chain couples TRBV4-2 to TRBJ2-7; TRBD2 agrees at 9 bases. The CDR3 spans 15 residues. CDR1 and CDR2 from the germline V gene are LGHNA and YNFKEQ. Trimming took 4 bases from V and 5 from J; bases not matched to a gene: 9. The DNA for the CDR3 is TGTGCCAGCAGCCCCGCGGGACTAGCCATCCACGAGCAGTACTTC. Amino acids: CASSPAGLAIHEQYF.

The CDR3: CASSLDSTNTEAFF. The CDR3 DNA is TGTGCCAGCAGCTTAGACTCAACGAACACTGAAGCTTTCTTT. V usage is TRBV7-9 and J usage is TRBJ1-1; no clear D. The CDR3 sequence is 14 residues long. Trimming cost V 1 base and J 1 base, with 7 bases left between them. Germline V gives CDR1 SEHNR, CDR2 FQNEAQ (reference sequence).

The J gene is TRBJ2-2, the V gene TRBV5-1, with 7 nucleotides matching TRBD2. V lost 4 bases and J lost 1; bases outside the gene matches: 4. CDR3 length equals 15 residues. Per germline, CDR1 SGHRS and CDR2 YFSETQ. The CDR3 reads CASSSSGRNTGELFF. The DNA of the CDR3 is TGCGCCAGCAGCAGTAGCGGGCGGAACACCGGGGAGCTGTTTTTT. Full variable domain (outside the CDR3, taken from reference TRBV5-1 and TRBJ2-2): KAGVTQTPRYLIKTRGQQVTLSCSPISGHRSVSWYQQTPGQGLQFLFEYFSETQRNKGNFPGRFSGRQFSNSRSEMNVSTLELGDSALYLCASSSSGRNTGELFFGEGSRLTVL.

J is TRBJ1-1 and V is TRBV5-1, with TRBD1 matching over 9 bases. Germline loops: CDR1 SGHRS, CDR2 YFSETQ. The CDR3 covers 15 residues. V lost 2 bases and J lost 4; bases outside the gene matches: 6. CDR3 residues: CASSFRMTGGTEAFF. For the CDR3, the DNA is TGCGCCAGCAGCTTTAGGATGACAGGGGGCACTGAAGCTTTCTTT.

Here the CDR3 DNA reads TGCGCCAGCGCGGGAGGCCCGGCCGGAGTGGATCAGCCCCAGCATTTT. This gives the protein CASAGGPAGVDQPQHF. The chain is built from TRBV5-1 and TRBJ1-5; D unclear. The CDR3 has 16 amino acids. V dropped 7 bases and J dropped 5 bases, with 22 bases sitting between them. Germline CDR1 and CDR2: SGHRS and YFSETQ. Full variable domain (outside the CDR3, taken from reference TRBV5-1 and TRBJ1-5): KAGVTQTPRYLIKTRGQQVTLSCSPISGHRSVSWYQQTPGQGLQFLFEYFSETQRNKGNFPGRFSGRQFSNSRSEMNVSTLELGDSALYLCASAGGPAGVDQPQHFGDGTRLSIL.

J is TRBJ2-1 and V is TRBV6-1, with D perhaps matching TRBD1 (5 bases). The CDR3 has 13 residues. The V and J ends lost 8 bases and 4 bases respectively, with 12 bases between them. From germline, CDR1 is MNHNS and CDR2 SASEGT. The CDR3 spells CASGAQPYNEQFF. In DNA form, the CDR3 reads TGTGCCAGCGGGGCTCAACCGTACAATGAGCAGTTCTTC.

This clone has only one observation. The chain links TRBV7-6 to TRBJ2-1; TRBD2 aligns across 12 bases. V shed 5 bases and J 0 bases; nucleotides not matched to a gene: 2. The CDR3 extends over 16 amino acids. Germline V gene lookup returns CDR1 SGHVS and CDR2 FNYEAQ. CDR3 protein: CASSETSGSSYNEQFF. CDR3 bases: TGTGCCAGCAGCGAGACTAGCGGGAGCTCCTACAATGAGCAGTTCTTC. Variable domain in full (rest from reference TRBV7-6 and TRBJ2-1): GAGVSQSPRYKVTKRGQDVALRCDPISGHVSLYWYRQALGQGPEFLTYFNYEAQQDKSGLPNDRFSAERPEGSISTLTIQRTEQRDSAMYRCASSETSGSSYNEQFFGPGTRLTVL.

In nucleotides, the CDR3 is TGTGCCAGCAGCGTAGAGGGCCGGGGTGGATACAATGAGCAGTTCTTC. The encoded protein is CASSVEGRGGYNEQFF. The chain links TRBV9 to TRBJ2-1; tentatively, D is TRBD2 (5 bases). This CDR3 comprises 16 residues. CDR1 is SGDLS, CDR2 YYNGEE, per germline. V shed 0 bases and J shed 4 bases, with 14 bases lying between them.

The rearrangement links TRBV10-1 to TRBJ2-5; 7 nucleotides align to TRBD1. Per germline, CDR1 WNHNN and CDR2 SYGVQD (reference sequence). The CDR3 runs 16 residues. With 0 bases clipped from V and 5 bases from J, the junction kept 9 bases outside the gene matches. In nucleotides, the CDR3 is TGCGCCAGCAGTGAGTCGACAAGGGGGCTGAAGGAGACCCAGTACTTC. Amino acid sequence: CASSESTRGLKETQYF.

The chain is built from TRBV9 and TRBJ2-2; D ambiguous. Germline lookup yields CDR1 SGDLS and CDR2 YYNGEE. This CDR3 contains 12 residues. Trimming removed 2 bases at V and 4 bases at J, with 3 bases between. The CDR3 nucleotides read TGTGCCAGCAGCGTCGGCACCGGGGAGCTGTTTTTT. This encodes CASSVGTGELFF.

V and J are TRBV10-3 and TRBJ2-7; 9 bases are shared with TRBD2. This CDR3 spans 14 amino acids. J gave up 3 bases and V 2 bases, and 2 bases lay outside the gene matches. CDR1 is ENHRY, CDR2 SYGVKD, per germline. For the CDR3, the DNA is TGTGCCATCAGTGAGGCGGGAGGGTTCTACGAGCAGTACTTC. This encodes CAISEAGGFYEQYF.